These 9 T cell receptor beta chains originate from one sample sequenced in a study of identical twins. MiXCR, applied by TCRdb to the 5' RACE reads, yields one record per CDR3 protein. The table includes about 720,000 distinct CDR3 sequences, 8.5% to 9% detected once. This sample was shared with a second study, whose subject was yellow fever vaccine responses in identical twins.

Sequencing used PBMCs. Receptors were obtained from a woman in her late teens or twenties in good health.

This clonotype was detected a few times. The V gene is TRBV4-2, the J gene TRBJ2-3, with a possible D match to TRBD1 (5 bases). CDR1 and CDR2 from the germline V gene are LGHNA and YNFKEQ. The CDR3 has 16 residues. The V end lost 1 base, the J end lost 5 bases, and 16 bases lay between the germline ends. The DNA for the CDR3 is TGTGCCAGCAGCCAAGGGGGCCCAAGGACGCAAGATACGCAGTATTTT. Translating it yields CASSQGGPRTQDTQYF.

This clonotype has a count of ten or more. J is TRBJ2-5 and V is TRBV20-1; 7 bases agree with TRBD1. J lost 5 bases, V lost 0 bases, and 6 bases had no gene match. This CDR3 has 14 amino acids. CDR1 is DFQATT and CDR2 is SNEGSKA in the germline V gene (reference sequence). The CDR3 coding sequence is TGCAGTGCTAGAGAGTCGACAGGGAAGGAGACCCAGTACTTC. It encodes CSARESTGKETQYF.

In this sample, this clonotype turned up many times. The genes are TRBV10-3 and TRBJ1-2; possibly TRBD1 for D (5 bases). V was shortened by 10 bases and J by 8 bases, with 11 bases between the two germline ends. CDR1 ENHRY and CDR2 SYGVKD come from the germline V gene. The length of the CDR3 is 10 residues. Here the CDR3 DNA reads TGTGCCACATGGGGCCGAGGCTACACCTTC. As protein: CATWGRGYTF.

This chain joins TRBV20-1 and TRBJ2-1, with 7 bases matching TRBD2. This CDR3 region has 12 residues. J gave up 9 bases and V 1 base, and 3 bases lay outside the gene matches. CDR1 DFQATT and CDR2 SNEGSKA come from the germline V gene (reference sequence). CDR3 in amino acids: CSARGEGFEQFF. CDR3 bases: TGCAGTGCTAGAGGGGAGGGGTTTGAGCAGTTCTTC.

There are a few counts of this clonotype. This rearrangement joins TRBV5-1 to TRBJ2-1; TRBD2 agrees at 11 bases. With V trimmed by 0 bases and J by 9 bases, 8 bases remained unmatched. This CDR3 has 16 amino acids. Germline CDR1 is SGHRS and CDR2 is YFSETQ. CDR3 loop: CASSLAGSGGASEQFF. For the CDR3, the DNA is TGCGCCAGCAGCTTGGCTGGTAGCGGGGGGGCCAGTGAGCAGTTCTTC.

The chain combines TRBV20-1 with TRBJ2-1, with D possibly TRBD2 on 5 matching bases. Trimming shortened V by 3 bases and J by 8 bases, and 29 bases separated the two germline ends. The CDR3 totals 18 residues. Germline assignment: CDR1 DFQATT and CDR2 SNEGSKA (reference sequence). The CDR3: CSASWLAKSRALYDEQFF. CDR3 nucleotide sequence: TGCAGTGCTAGCTGGCTAGCCAAATCAAGGGCCCTGTATGATGAGCAGTTCTTC.

This clonotype was seen a few times. V usage is TRBV5-1 and J usage is TRBJ2-1; D is possibly TRBD1 or TRBD2 (5 bases each). Germline CDR1 reads SGHRS; CDR2 reads YFSETQ. Trimming removed 0 bases at V and 6 bases at J, with 13 bases between. This CDR3 region has 15 residues. This CDR3 is CASSLGGTRLNEQFF. The CDR3 nucleotides are TGCGCCAGCAGCTTGGGGGGGACCCGTCTCAATGAGCAGTTCTTC.

CDR3: CASSFPSGNSPLHF. CDR3 nucleotides: TGTGCCAGCAGTTTCCCCTCCGGGAATTCACCCCTCCACTTT. The chain is built from TRBV27 and TRBJ1-6; the D is unclear. Germline CDR1 and CDR2: MNHEY and SMNVEV (reference sequence). The CDR3 is made up of 14 amino acids. Trimming left V 3 bases short and J 7 bases short, with 10 bases between.

This clonotype was detected a few times. V usage is TRBV11-1 and J usage is TRBJ2-3; TRBD1 agrees at 10 bases. V lost 5 bases and J lost 1; bases outside the gene matches: 12. This CDR3 comprises 18 residues. Germline lookup yields CDR1 SGHAT and CDR2 FQDESV (reference sequence). This chain's CDR3 is CASSRTTGQGSGTDTQYF. CDR3 coding DNA: TGTGCCAGCAGCCGAACTACGGGACAGGGGAGCGGCACAGATACGCAGTATTTT. The variable domain in full, completed from reference TRBV11-1 and TRBJ2-3, reads EAEVAQSPRYKITEKSQAVAFWCDPISGHATLYWYRQILGQGPELLVQFQDESVVDDSQLPKDRFSAERLKGVDSTLKIQPAELGDSAMYLCASSRTTGQGSGTDTQYFGPGTRLTVL.